This T cell receptor (beta chain) is from a study of blood T cell repertoires in COVID-19 (dated by TCRdb to the early 2020s). Context from the whole study: Collaborator samples came from the United States, Italy and Spain and covered acute and convalescent phases of COVID-19. The material from the prospective study consisted of cDNA or gDNA derived from T cells, B-cell-depleted T cells, or PBMCs. Deeply sampled blood TCRbeta repertoires from subjects exposed to, actively infected with, or recovered from COVID-19 were included in the dataset. The repertoires were released in a freely available public database intended as a resource for research on the immune response to SARS-CoV-2. The samples were drawn from two sources: the first 160 participants of the ongoing ImmuneRACE study, and some 1,300 subjects contributed by 6 global collaborators. Sample metadata almost always included a de-identified subject ID, COVID-19 status, age in years and sex. HLA class I and class II types, where available, came from metadata supplied by the sample provider rather than from assay-based typing.

This clone was seen a handful of times. The target of this receptor is not known. Base qualities are missing; no much larger clone stands one base away. The full study reports these points: The quantity of clinical and demographic metadata differed by source and by participant and was supplied without curation.

The immunoSEQ Assay, a bias-controlled multiplex PCR, was used to amplify TCRbeta CDR3 regions from genomic DNA. The authors processed their data as follows. The number of nucleated cells in each sample was estimated by amplification of reference gene primers within the assay. To quantify the absolute abundance of each unique TCRbeta CDR3 rearrangement, sequence reads were collapsed and filtered. For each sample, productive Simpson clonality was calculated as the square root of Simpson's diversity index across productive rearrangements. TCRdb limited this immuneACCESS table to in-frame rearrangements with V and J called. A share of clones is missing; checked studies link under half to unresolved V genes, and the rest is unexplained. The V and J calls and clone size come from that table; D and trimming were worked out from the DNA. The sample yields about 150,000 clones; around three quarters were counted once. The top ten clones comprise less than 4.5% of the sample.

Based on the germline V gene, the CDR1 and CDR2 sequences are SQVTM and ANQGSEA. Trimming leaves V shorter by 5 bases and J shorter by 6 bases, with the junction holding 9 bases beyond the gene matches. Reading from cysteine to phenylalanine, the CDR3 counts 13 amino acids. CDR3 DNA is the only sequence kept; it has 39 bases, read in frame from the first base. The collaborating institutions used their own protocols to collect whole blood in K2EDTA tubes. For TCRbeta analysis, collaborator samples were shipped as frozen whole blood, as isolated PBMCs, or as DNA extracted from either sample type. The receptor was isolated from a man in his 60s with acute or convalescent COVID-19. The sequence is built from TRBV29-1 and TRBJ2-5; 7 of the junction bases match TRBD2. The sample consisted of peripheral blood. The bases read TGCAGCGTTAACGACGCGGGAGCGAAGACCCAGTACTTC. The translation is CSVNDAGAKTQYF.